Listed below are T cell receptor beta chains from one sample, sequenced in a study of beta chain features in type 1 diabetes. Clones were read by immunoSEQ multiplex PCR, and TCRdb kept only the in-frame ones, dropping some. Of about 170,000 clones listed, about 8% are singletons. Sequenced material: central memory CD4+ T cells from blood. These receptors all stem from a woman aged 40 to 49 with type 1 diabetes. The CDR3 runs from the conserved cysteine through the conserved F or W. The D gene is left open where the match is weak. Clone sizes are given selectively: once, few, many, or a class where the clone is expanded.

v_call	j_call	d_call	clone_size	cdr3_nt	cdr3_aa
TRBV4-2	TRBJ2-4	.	.	TGTGCCAGCAGCCAGGGCGATGTAGCCAAAAACATTCAGTACTTC	CASSQGDVAKNIQYF
TRBV28	TRBJ1-2	TRBD1	few	TGTGCCAGCAATCTCCCGGGACAGGGGAACTATGGCTACACCTTC	CASNLPGQGNYGYTF
TRBV9	TRBJ1-5	.	few	TGTGCCAGCAGCGGAGGGCACCAGAATCAGCCCCAGCATTTT	CASSGGHQNQPQHF
TRBV19	TRBJ2-5	.	few	TGTGCCAGTAGTAGCGGACAAGATTCCCAAGAGACCCAGTACTTC	CASSSGQDSQETQYF
TRBV4-1	TRBJ2-7	TRBD2	.	TGCGCCAGCAGCCAAGATTCCTTAGCGGGAGGGCCCGCCGAGCAGTACTTC	CASSQDSLAGGPAEQYF
TRBV5-4	TRBJ1-1	.	few	TGTGCCAGCAGCTCACCCCCCGGGGGCACTGAAGCTTTCTTT	CASSSPPGGTEAFF
TRBV13	TRBJ2-7	TRBD2	.	TGTGCCAGCAGCTTAGGGGCGGGACTAGCGGGGGCCTACGAGCAGTACTTC	CASSLGAGLAGAYEQYF
TRBV30	TRBJ1-2	.	.	TGTGCCTGGAGTGTAACAGAAAACTATGGCTACACCTTC	CAWSVTENYGYTF
TRBV10-3	TRBJ1-1	TRBD1	many	TGTGCCATCAGTGGGACAGGGAACACTGAAGCTTTCTTT	CAISGTGNTEAFF
TRBV4-3	TRBJ1-1	.	few	TGCGCCAGCAGCCAGTACAGGGAAACTGAAGCTTTCTTT	CASSQYRETEAFF
TRBV4-1	TRBJ1-2	.	.	TGCGCCAGCAGCCAAGGTTTTGGAGGTCCGGCGAAGTCCTATGGCTACACCTTC	CASSQGFGGPAKSYGYTF
TRBV9	TRBJ2-3	.	.	TGTGCCAGCAGCGTAGCAGGGGGAGGAGGCACAGATACGCAGTATTTT	CASSVAGGGGTDTQYF
TRBV7-9	TRBJ1-1	.	few	TGTGCCAGCAGTGGGGGGATGAACACTGAAGCTTTCTTT	CASSGGMNTEAFF
TRBV7-2	TRBJ1-1	TRBD1	few	TGTGCCAGCAGCACGAACAGGGGGGACACTGAAGCTTTCTTT	CASSTNRGDTEAFF
TRBV7-2	TRBJ2-7	TRBD2	few	TGTGCCAGCAACCGAGAGGGGCGGGAGGAGCAGTACTTC	CASNREGREEQYF
TRBV5-1	TRBJ1-1	.	few	TGCGCCAGCAGCCGACAGATGAACACTGAAGCTTTCTTT	CASSRQMNTEAFF
TRBV20-1	TRBJ2-1	TRBD2	few	TGCAGTGTCGGCGGGAGATCCTCGCAGTTCTTC	CSVGGRSSQFF
TRBV5-4	TRBJ2-2	.	.	TGTGCCAGCATCTCACAGACCAACACCGGGGAGCTGTTTTTT	CASISQTNTGELFF
TRBV5-1	TRBJ2-7	.	.	TGCGCCAGCGGGGCCGGGGGAGGCCTAAGCTACGAGCAGTACTTC	CASGAGGGLSYEQYF
TRBV10-3	TRBJ2-7	.	.	TGTGCCATCAGTGAGTCCGTGAGGGTGGCCCAGAACTTC	CAISESVRVAQNF
TRBV19	TRBJ1-5	.	.	TGTGCCAGTAGCCGCCGGGGGGATGGATATCAGCCCCAGCATTTT	CASSRRGDGYQPQHF
TRBV2	TRBJ2-6	TRBD2	few	TGTGCCAGCAGTGAAGCGGGGGGGAGGGCCAACGTCCTGACTTTC	CASSEAGGRANVLTF
TRBV7-8	TRBJ2-5	TRBD2	.	TGTGCCAGCAGTTCCAGCCCGACTAGCGGGAGGCTTCTCAGACTAGAGACCCAGTACTTC	CASSSSPTSGRLLRLETQYF
TRBV6-5	TRBJ2-5	TRBD1	few	TGTGCCAGCAGTTACTCGGGGACAGGGGGTCAAGAGACCCAGTACTTC	CASSYSGTGGQETQYF
TRBV6-5	TRBJ2-3	.	few	TGTGCCAGCATTGAGTATAGCACAGATACGCAGTATTTT	CASIEYSTDTQYF
TRBV9	TRBJ1-1	.	.	TGTGCCAGCAGCGCCGGATCGGGGGGATTGAACACTGAAGCTTTCTTT	CASSAGSGGLNTEAFF
TRBV29-1	TRBJ1-1	TRBD1	many	TGCAGCGTTGAAGTGGACAGGGTGGATGTAGCTTTCTTT	CSVEVDRVDVAFF
TRBV5-4	TRBJ2-5	.	.	TGTGCCAGCAGCTTCCCAGGGCGTCACGAGACCCAGTACTTC	CASSFPGRHETQYF
TRBV2	TRBJ2-1	.	many	TGTGCCAGCAGAACAATCGGGGGGCCTAAGCCTGAGCAGTTCTTC	CASRTIGGPKPEQFF
TRBV6-5	TRBJ2-7	.	few	TGTGCCAGCAGCTCCTCGCCGGGCGGGGACGAGCAGTACTTC	CASSSSPGGDEQYF
TRBV27	TRBJ2-3	TRBD2	.	TGTGCCAGCACTATAGCGGGGGGCACAGATACGCAGTATTTT	CASTIAGGTDTQYF
TRBV18	TRBJ1-5	TRBD1	.	TGTGCCAGCTCACCTGACAGGGTAGAAGGGCCCCAGCATTTT	CASSPDRVEGPQHF
TRBV9	TRBJ2-3	TRBD2	.	TGTGCCAGCAGCGATCTAGCGGGGGGGCCCACAGATACGCAGTATTTT	CASSDLAGGPTDTQYF
TRBV18	TRBJ2-6	TRBD1	.	TGTGCCAGCTCCACGTCAGGGGGCGCTGGGGCCAACGTCCTGACTTTC	CASSTSGGAGANVLTF
TRBV30	TRBJ2-2	.	.	TGTGCCTGGAGTGTAAGGAGTCTTAACACCGGGGAGCTGTTTTTT	CAWSVRSLNTGELFF
TRBV9	TRBJ1-1	.	few	TGTGCCAGCAGCCCCCGGGACAAGGGGGAGACTGAAGCTTTCTTT	CASSPRDKGETEAFF
TRBV28	TRBJ1-1	.	.	TGTGCCTCGGCGAGGGAGCCCCGAACTGAAGCTTTCTTT	CASAREPRTEAFF
TRBV18	TRBJ1-4	.	.	TGTGCCAGCTCACCAAGTCGAGGGAGCGAAAAACTGTTTTTT	CASSPSRGSEKLFF
TRBV19	TRBJ1-5	TRBD1	few	TGTGCCAGTAGTATAGATGGGACAGGGTCAGATCATCAGCCCCAGCATTTT	CASSIDGTGSDHQPQHF
TRBV27	TRBJ1-6	.	few	TGTGCCAGCAGTTGGGGCAATTCACCCCTCCACTTT	CASSWGNSPLHF
TRBV4-3	TRBJ2-2	TRBD2	many	TGCGCCAGCAGCCCGACTCTATTACTAGCGACCGGGGAGCTGTTTTTT	CASSPTLLLATGELFF
TRBV9	TRBJ1-2	.	few	TGTGCCAGCAGCGAGGGGGGGTCAGTTAACTATGGCTACACCTTC	CASSEGGSVNYGYTF
TRBV4-2	TRBJ2-7	TRBD2	.	TGTGCCAGCAGCCAAGCGGGAGGGACATTTGTTTACGAGCAGTACTTC	CASSQAGGTFVYEQYF
TRBV6-6	TRBJ1-3	.	few	TGTGCCAGCAGTTACGGAGGCAGGGGTTCTGGAAACACCATATATTTT	CASSYGGRGSGNTIYF
TRBV7-8	TRBJ2-3	.	few	TGTGCCAGCAGCCCTCGGGAAGGAGATACGCAGTATTTT	CASSPREGDTQYF
TRBV18	TRBJ1-4	.	few	TGTGCCAGCTCACAACGCGGAACCTTAAGGGGGACCCTTAATGAAAAACTGTTTTTT	CASSQRGTLRGTLNEKLFF
TRBV30	TRBJ2-2	.	few	TGTGCCTGGAGCCGAATTAGCGAGCTGTTTTTT	CAWSRISELFF
TRBV9	TRBJ1-6	.	.	TGTGCCAGCAGCCTAGAACCGGACAGCCCACCCCTCCACTTT	CASSLEPDSPPLHF